This TCR beta chain originates from a study of cytomegalovirus exposure and HLA in healthy donors. Note on this clone: Its target is not known.

The length of the CDR3 is 13 residues. V lost 10 bases and J lost 3, with 13 bases in between. In germline, CDR1 is SEHNR, CDR2 FQNEAQ (reference sequence). The PCR contained 60 Vbeta and 13 Jbeta primers. Profiled with immunoSEQ multiplex PCR; TCRdb holds only in-frame clones, not every one. The sample has hundreds of thousands of clones; approximately 90% are singletons. Notes on the study in general: In a later analysis, DRB1 alleles had the most associated TCRs; HLA-C alleles the fewest.

The clonotype originates from a woman younger than 35 in good health and CMV-seronegative. V gene TRBV7-9 combines with J gene TRBJ1-3; possibly TRBD1 for D (5 bases). Sequencing used PBMCs. Written as DNA, the CDR3 is TGTGCCATCCGGGGGGGTGATGGAAACACCATATATTTT. Residues: CAIRGGDGNTIYF.